The rows below give T cell receptor beta chains drawn from one sample of a study of molecular identifiers for immune sequencing clone quantification. From the PCR reads, TCRdb called clonotypes with MiXCR, one entry per CDR3 protein. The sample has roughly 320,000 distinct CDR3 sequences; over 20% are singletons. Sequenced: naive CD8+ T cells from blood, with Jurkat cell RNA spiked in. These receptors came from a human donor in good health. Some libraries in this study had Jurkat cell RNA spiked in. The CDR3 runs from the conserved cysteine through the conserved F or W. D genes are given only for firm matches. The listing skips clone size in some rows; elsewhere it reads once, few, many or a size class.

>many|NA|TRBV6-5|TRBJ1-5
TGTGCCAGCGGCGCGGTATGGGGCAATCAGCCCCAGCATTTT
CASGAVWGNQPQHF
>many|TRBD1|TRBV5-4|TRBJ2-5
TGTGCCAGCAGCACGATCGACAGGGCACAAGAGACCCAGTACTTC
CASSTIDRAQETQYF
>few|NA|TRBV19|TRBJ1-5
TGTGCCAGTAGGGGCCCCAAGGGTAGTTGGAATCAGCCCCAGCATTTT
CASRGPKGSWNQPQHF
>many|TRBD1|TRBV24-1|TRBJ2-1
TGTGCCACCAGTGACGAGACAGGGATCAATGAGCAGTTCTTC
CATSDETGINEQFF
>many|TRBD2|TRBV28|TRBJ2-5
TGTGCCAGCAGTTTCGGCGGGAGGCTCCAAGAGACCCAGTACTTC
CASSFGGRLQETQYF
>many|NA|TRBV12-3/TRBV12-4|TRBJ2-5
TGTGCCAGCAGTTTTACCTCGGAGACCCAGTACTTC
CASSFTSETQYF
>many|TRBD2|TRBV30|TRBJ2-7
TGTGCCTGGAGTCCCAGCGGGGCCTACGAGCAGTACTTC
CAWSPSGAYEQYF
>many|NA|TRBV7-6|TRBJ2-7
TGTGCCAGCAGCTTAAATCGGGGGCAAAGCTACGAGCAGTACTTC
CASSLNRGQSYEQYF
>NA|NA|TRBV28|TRBJ2-1
TGTGCCAGCAGCCGTTTTGAGCAGTTCTTC
CASSRFEQFF
>many|NA|TRBV28|TRBJ1-1
TGTGCCAGCAGTTTATACAATACGGTTCTTGAAGCTTTCTTT
CASSLYNTVLEAFF
>NA|NA|TRBV6-5|TRBJ2-7
TGTGCCAGCAGCCGGGGCATCGACTTCTACGAGCAGTACTTC
CASSRGIDFYEQYF
>many|NA|TRBV18|TRBJ1-1
TGTGCCAGCTCAAAAGACCCCCTCTGGGACACTGAAGCTTTCTTT
CASSKDPLWDTEAFF
>NA|TRBD1|TRBV28|TRBJ2-6
TGTGCCAGCAGGCTACAGACAGGGAGCTCTGGGGCCAACGCCCTGACTTTC
CASRLQTGSSGANALTF